This TCR beta chain was identified in a study of glioma-infiltrating T cells. Broader study findings: Non-neoplastic patients had below-expected tissue-blood divergence, while all gliomas exceeded expectation. Very few CDR3 sequences were shared between tissue and blood.

Of note for this clonotype: Its antigen is undetermined. A read error is possible here, since a much larger clone lies one base away.

Using RNA template, CDR3s of TCR alpha and beta were amplified with iRepertoire arm-PCR. Tissue mRNA or PBMC total RNA, roughly 95-400 ng, went into one-step reverse transcription and amplification. TCRdb ran MiXCR on the multiplex PCR reads and lists one entry per CDR3 protein. The sample contains 20,000 to 25,000 distinct CDR3 sequences, about 22% of which appear only once. This CDR3 spans 14 amino acids. Deletions cut 7 bases from V and 4 bases from J, with 17 bases between. CDR1 and CDR2 from the germline V gene are SGHTA and FQGNSA. The sequence was obtained from a human donor with low-grade glioma or glioblastoma, undergoing nonglioma brain surgery, or in good health (not recorded which). The rearrangement links TRBV7-2 to TRBJ2-7; TRBD2 might be the D (5 bases). The sample taken for sequencing was glioma tissue, nonneoplastic brain tissue, or PBMCs (not recorded which). The CDR3 DNA sequence: TGTGCCAGCACTCGTTCCGGGGATGATTACGAGCAGTACTTC. Its translation is CASTRSGDDYEQYF. Using reference TRBV7-2 and TRBJ2-7 for the parts outside the CDR3, the full variable domain is GAGVSQSPSNKVTEKGKDVELRCDPISGHTALYWYRQSLGQGLEFLIYFQGNSAPDKSGLPSDRFSAERTGGSVSTLTIQRTQQEDSAVYLCASTRSGDDYEQYFGPGTRLTVT.